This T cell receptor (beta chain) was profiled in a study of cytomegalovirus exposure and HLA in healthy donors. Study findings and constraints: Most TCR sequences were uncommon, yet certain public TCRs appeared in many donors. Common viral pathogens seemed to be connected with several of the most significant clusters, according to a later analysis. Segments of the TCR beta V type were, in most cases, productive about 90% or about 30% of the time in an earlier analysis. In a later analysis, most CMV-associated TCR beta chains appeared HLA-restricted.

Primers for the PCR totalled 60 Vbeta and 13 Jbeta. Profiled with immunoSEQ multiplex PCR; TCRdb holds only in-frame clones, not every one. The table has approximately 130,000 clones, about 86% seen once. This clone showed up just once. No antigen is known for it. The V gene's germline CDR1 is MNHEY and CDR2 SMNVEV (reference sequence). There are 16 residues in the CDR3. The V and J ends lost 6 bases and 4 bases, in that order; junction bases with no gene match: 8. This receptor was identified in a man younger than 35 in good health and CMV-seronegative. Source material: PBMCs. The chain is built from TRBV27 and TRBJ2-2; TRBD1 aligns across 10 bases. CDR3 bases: TGTGCCAGCAGCTTCGACAGGGGGCGTAGCACCGGGGAGCTGTTTTTT. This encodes CASSFDRGRSTGELFF.